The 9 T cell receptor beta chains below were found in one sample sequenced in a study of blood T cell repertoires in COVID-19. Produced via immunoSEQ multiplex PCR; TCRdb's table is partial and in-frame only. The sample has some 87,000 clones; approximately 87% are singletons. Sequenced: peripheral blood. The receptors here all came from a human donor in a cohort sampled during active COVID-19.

CDR3 in DNA: TGTGCCAGCGCCCGGACAGGAGCGAGGGAGCAGTACTTC. It yields the protein CASARTGAREQYF. V usage is TRBV27 and J usage is TRBJ2-7; 7 positions match TRBD1. V lost 8 bases to trimming and J lost 7 bases; unmatched junction nucleotides: 11. CDR1 is MNHEY, CDR2 SMNVEV, per germline (reference sequence). CDR3 length: 13 amino acids.

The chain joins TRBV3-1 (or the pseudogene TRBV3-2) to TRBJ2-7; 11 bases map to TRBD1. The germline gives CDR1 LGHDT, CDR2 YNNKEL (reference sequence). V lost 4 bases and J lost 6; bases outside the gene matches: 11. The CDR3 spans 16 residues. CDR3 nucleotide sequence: TGTGCCAGCAGCCGCCGGGACAGGGGGTACGAAGGCGAGCAGTACTTC. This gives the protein CASSRRDRGYEGEQYF.

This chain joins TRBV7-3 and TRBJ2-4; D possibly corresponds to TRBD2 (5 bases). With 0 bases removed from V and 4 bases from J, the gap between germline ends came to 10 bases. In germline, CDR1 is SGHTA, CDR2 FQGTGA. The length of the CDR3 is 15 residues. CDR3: CASSLTLANKNIQYF. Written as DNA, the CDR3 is TGTGCCAGCAGCTTAACGTTAGCGAATAAAAACATTCAGTACTTC.

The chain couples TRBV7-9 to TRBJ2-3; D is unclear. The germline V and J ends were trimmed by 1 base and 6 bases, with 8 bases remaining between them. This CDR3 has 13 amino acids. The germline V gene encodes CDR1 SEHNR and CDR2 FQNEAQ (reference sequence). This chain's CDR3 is CASSLVARDTQYF. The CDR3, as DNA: TGTGCCAGCAGCTTAGTTGCCAGGGATACGCAGTATTTT.

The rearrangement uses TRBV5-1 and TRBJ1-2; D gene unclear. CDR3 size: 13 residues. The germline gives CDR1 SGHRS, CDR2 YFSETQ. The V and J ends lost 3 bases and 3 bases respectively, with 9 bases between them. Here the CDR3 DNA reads TGCGCCAGCAGCTCCTCGGGTTACTATGGCTACACCTTC. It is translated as CASSSSGYYGYTF.

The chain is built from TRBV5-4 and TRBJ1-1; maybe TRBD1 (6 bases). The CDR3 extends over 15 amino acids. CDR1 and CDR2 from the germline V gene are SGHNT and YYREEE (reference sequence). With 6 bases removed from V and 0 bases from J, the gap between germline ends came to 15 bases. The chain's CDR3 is CASITQGRMNTEAFF. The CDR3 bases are TGTGCCAGCATCACACAGGGACGGATGAACACTGAAGCTTTCTTT.

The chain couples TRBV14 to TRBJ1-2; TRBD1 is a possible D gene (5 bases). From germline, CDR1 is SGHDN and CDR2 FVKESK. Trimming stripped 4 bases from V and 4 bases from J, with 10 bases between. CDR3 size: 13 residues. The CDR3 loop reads CASSRGLVYGYTF. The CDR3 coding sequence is TGTGCCAGCAGCCGGGGCCTGGTCTATGGCTACACCTTC. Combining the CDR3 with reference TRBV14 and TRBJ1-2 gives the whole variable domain EAGVTQFPSHSVIEKGQTVTLRCDPISGHDNLYWYRRVMGKEIKFLLHFVKESKQDESGMPNNRFLAERTGGTYSTLKVQPAELEDSGVYFCASSRGLVYGYTFGSGTRLTVV.

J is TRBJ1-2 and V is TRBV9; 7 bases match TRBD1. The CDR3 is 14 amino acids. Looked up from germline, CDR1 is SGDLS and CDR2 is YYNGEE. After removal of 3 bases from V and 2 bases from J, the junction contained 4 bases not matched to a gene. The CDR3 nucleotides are TGTGCCAGCAGCGCCTCGGGACAGAACTATGGCTACACCTTC. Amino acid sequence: CASSASGQNYGYTF. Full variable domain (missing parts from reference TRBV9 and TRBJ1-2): DSGVTQTPKHLITATGQRVTLRCSPRSGDLSVYWYQQSLDQGLQFLIQYYNGEERAKGNILERFSAQQFPDLHSELNLSSLELGDSALYFCASSASGQNYGYTFGSGTRLTVV.

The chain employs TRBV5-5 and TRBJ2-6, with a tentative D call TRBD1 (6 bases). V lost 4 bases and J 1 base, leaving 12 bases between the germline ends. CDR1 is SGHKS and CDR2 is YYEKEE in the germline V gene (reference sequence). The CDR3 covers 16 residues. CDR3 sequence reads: CASSPSGVSGANVLTF. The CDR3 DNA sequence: TGTGCCAGCAGCCCATCAGGGGTTTCTGGGGCCAACGTCCTGACTTTC.